The clone carrying this TCR beta chain was counted ten times or more. Antigen specificity is unknown. Clinical Activity Scores of at least 3, NOSPECS grades of at least 4 and durations under 3 months characterized ophthalmopathy patients. The PBMCs studied were ones that came from 9 to 10 ml fresh peripheral blood. Deletions cut 1 base from V and 7 bases from J, with 11 bases between. From germline, CDR1 is MDHEN and CDR2 SYDVKM. The CDR3 spans 14 residues. The sample comes from a study of T cells in Graves' hyperthyroidism and ophthalmopathy. Study-level points and caveats: The model identified upcoming ophthalmopathy a median approximately six months ahead of onset. Clonotypes that were expanded in thyroid above 0.001 mostly appeared in blood too.

Template material for amplifying TCR beta CDR3 regions consisted of RNA transcripts. The HTBI primer set served for first-round RT-PCR of the TCR CDR3. TCRdb itself ran the multiplex PCR reads through MiXCR, one entry per CDR3 protein. The table lists around 500,000 distinct CDR3 sequences, about 16% of them singletons. Sequencing was carried out using blood. The clonotype was recovered from a young woman with Graves' ophthalmopathy. The genes are TRBV28 and TRBJ1-5; possible D gene TRBD1, 6 bases. The CDR3 sequence: CASSLLTGGQPQHF. The CDR3 DNA sequence: TGTGCCAGCAGTTTATTGACAGGTGGGCAGCCCCAGCATTTT.